This T cell receptor (beta chain) is from a study of blood T cell repertoires in COVID-19. Across the study: Sites across the United States, Italy and Spain contributed samples from acute and convalescent COVID-19.

CDR3 length equals 14 residues. In germline, CDR1 is SGHTA, CDR2 FQGNSA. Deletions cut 8 bases from V and 4 bases from J, with 17 bases between. Participant ages covered about 18 to 95 years across 24 US areas. Repertoires were generated with immunoSEQ multiplex PCR, while TCRdb's copy carries only in-frame clones and drops some. The sample consists of roughly 180,000 clones, 70% to 90% of them appearing once. The chain uses TRBV7-2 and TRBJ2-5, with D maybe TRBD2 (6 bases). Material for sequencing was PBMCs or T cells enriched from blood (not recorded which). The source of this sequence is a woman between 45 and 65 years old who had recovered from COVID-19. The CDR3 reads CASCRSGARETQYF. CDR3 in DNA: TGTGCCAGCTGTAGGTCGGGAGCGAGAGAGACCCAGTACTTC.